This T cell receptor (beta chain) was identified during a study of OX40 agonist ivuxolimab in advanced cancers. CDR3 length: 11 amino acids. Per the germline V gene, CDR1 is SNHLY and CDR2 is FYNNEI. V was pared by 8 bases and J by 3 bases, with 8 bases between. Here immunoSEQ multiplex PCR was the method, and the copy in TCRdb shows in-frame clones only, minus some. The profile covers about 73,000 clones, with around nine tenths appearing a single time and more than 0.4% taken by the ten largest. The chain carries TRBV2 and TRBJ2-7; possible D gene TRBD2, 6 bases. This specimen consisted of CD4+ or CD8+ T cells sorted from blood, obtained in a trial of the OX40 agonist ivuxolimab. This receptor was obtained from an adult with an advanced solid tumor such as melanoma, head and neck, liver or kidney cancer. CDR3 nucleotides: TGTGCCAGCGGACTATACTACGAGCAGTACTTC. Translated, it gives CASGLYYEQYF.